Each of the 8 T cell receptor beta chains below was sequenced from the same sample in a study of T-cell reconstitution after alpha-beta-depleted transplantation in children. It was with unique molecular identifiers that the TCRbeta library was prepared. A single record per CDR3 protein comes from TCRdb applying MiXCR to the PCR reads. Among 300,000 to 400,000 distinct CDR3 sequences, about a quarter were seen once, and the ten largest hold about 10%. The sample consisted of PBMCs, mostly from graft donor cells, taken 180 days after TCRalphabeta/CD19-depleted stem cell transplant. Source of these receptors: a male patient aged 10-17 years who had a stem cell transplant for acute lymphoblastic leukemia, so the T cells may come from the graft donor.

This clonotype was counted only a few times. The chain combines TRBV5-5 with TRBJ1-2; D is ambiguous. Germline CDR1 is SGHKS and CDR2 is YYEKEE (reference sequence). Trimming cost V 4 bases and J 6 bases, with 13 bases left between them. The CDR3 totals 13 residues. The CDR3 bases are TGTGCCAGCAGCCCGTGGGAGCGCGATGGCTACACCTTC. As protein: CASSPWERDGYTF.

As DNA, the CDR3 is TGCAGTGCTAGAACTTTAGCGGGAGGGCCCCACGAGCAGTACTTC. Protein product: CSARTLAGGPHEQYF. The rearrangement links TRBV20-1 to TRBJ2-7; 11 positions match TRBD2. V lost 2 bases, J lost 5 bases, and 8 bases stayed unmatched. The CDR3 runs to 15 residues. Germline loops: CDR1 DFQATT, CDR2 SNEGSKA (reference sequence).

The chain recombines TRBV2 with TRBJ2-5; tentative D call: TRBD1 (5 bases). Germline V gene data show CDR1 as SNHLY and CDR2 as FYNNEI. CDR3 size: 14 residues. Trimming took off 7 bases at V and 2 bases at J, with 14 bases between the two ends. The CDR3 here is CASTQGIGQETQYF. In DNA form, the CDR3 reads TGTGCCAGCACTCAGGGTATCGGACAAGAGACCCAGTACTTC.

This clonotype was detected a few times. The chain is built from TRBV20-1 and TRBJ2-5; 10 bases are shared with TRBD2. The CDR3 loop spans 15 amino acids. The junction had 6 bases not matched to a gene; V was cut back by 3 bases and J by 2 bases. The germline gives CDR1 DFQATT, CDR2 SNEGSKA (reference sequence). The CDR3 DNA sequence: TGCAGTGCTAGGAGCGGGAGGGCCAGGCAAGAGACCCAGTACTTC. Amino acids: CSARSGRARQETQYF.

The rearrangement links TRBV6-1 to TRBJ1-2; 10 positions match TRBD1. Germline assignment: CDR1 MNHNS and CDR2 SASEGT. With 7 bases clipped from V and 2 bases from J, the junction kept 7 bases outside the gene matches. CDR3 length: 15 amino acids. The CDR3 DNA reads as TGTGCCAGCACCAAGGACAGGGGGTTAAACTATGGCTACACCTTC. Encoded protein: CASTKDRGLNYGYTF.

This clonotype was counted at least ten times. The CDR3 reads CASSYPRGRETQYF. Written as DNA, the CDR3 is TGTGCCAGCAGTTACCCCAGGGGCAGGGAGACCCAGTACTTC. The chain links TRBV6-5 to TRBJ2-5, with TRBD1 as a possible D gene (6 bases). CDR3 size: 14 residues. V was cut by 2 bases and J by 5 bases, with 12 bases left in between. Per the germline V gene, CDR1 is MNHEY and CDR2 is SVGAGI.

This clonotype was seen a few times. The J gene is TRBJ2-5, the V gene TRBV6-5; 8 positions match TRBD1. Germline V gives CDR1 MNHEY, CDR2 SVGAGI. The junction had 15 bases not matched to a gene; V was cut back by 4 bases and J by 5 bases. CDR3 size: 17 residues. DNA for the CDR3: TGTGCCAGCAGTTTAGGGACAGGTCCTCGTTTAACGGAGACCCAGTACTTC. Protein product: CASSLGTGPRLTETQYF.

The rearrangement links TRBV7-9 to TRBJ1-3; no reliable D call. In germline, CDR1 is SEHNR, CDR2 FQNEAQ (reference sequence). This CDR3 contains 14 residues. Trimming removed 6 bases at V and 3 bases at J, with 12 bases between. The CDR3 region is CASRRLFHGNTIYF. The DNA of the CDR3 is TGTGCCAGCAGGAGACTTTTCCATGGAAACACCATATATTTT.